This TCR beta chain was documented in a study of cytomegalovirus exposure and HLA in healthy donors. Turning to the study itself: Earlier, 95 million to 120 million unique TCR beta sequences were recovered from around 190 million T cells by an analysis. Study-wide results and limits: Excluded were some V segments that proved indistinguishable, including TRBV6-2 and TRBV6-3.

With regard to this clone: Antigen specificity is unknown.

PCR primers comprised 60 Vbeta and 13 Jbeta primers. Using immunoSEQ multiplex PCR, the repertoire was profiled, and TCRdb retains in-frame clones only, with some absent. The data hold some 150,000 clones, with approximately 87% observed a single time. The CDR3 loop spans 13 amino acids. The V and J ends lost 11 bases and 5 bases respectively, with 15 bases between them. Germline V CDR1 and CDR2: LNHDA, SQIVND (reference sequence). The V and J genes are TRBV19 and TRBJ2-2; TRBD1 might be the D (6 bases). What was sequenced was PBMCs. This clonotype originated in a man between 35 and 55 years old in good health and CMV-seronegative. CDR3 loop: CAGSDRLTGELFF. Written as DNA, the CDR3 is TGTGCCGGATCTGACAGGTTGACCGGGGAGCTGTTTTTT.